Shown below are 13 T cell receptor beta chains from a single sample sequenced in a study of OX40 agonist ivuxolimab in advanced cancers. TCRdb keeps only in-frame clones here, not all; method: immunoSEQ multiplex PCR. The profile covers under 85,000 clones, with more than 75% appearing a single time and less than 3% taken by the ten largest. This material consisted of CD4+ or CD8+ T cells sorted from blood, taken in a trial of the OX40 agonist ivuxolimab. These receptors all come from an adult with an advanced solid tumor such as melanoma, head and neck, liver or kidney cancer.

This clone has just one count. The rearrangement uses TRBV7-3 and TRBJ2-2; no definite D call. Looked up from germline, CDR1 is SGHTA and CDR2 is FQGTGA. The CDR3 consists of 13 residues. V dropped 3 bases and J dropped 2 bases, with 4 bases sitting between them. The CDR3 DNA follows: TGTGCCAGCAGCTTCACAAACACCGGGGAGCTGTTTTTT. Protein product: CASSFTNTGELFF. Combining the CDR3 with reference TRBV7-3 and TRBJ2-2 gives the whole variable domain GAGVSQTPSNKVTEKGKYVELRCDPISGHTALYWYRQSLGQGPEFLIYFQGTGAADDSGLPNDRFFAVRPEGSVSTLKIQRTERGDSAVYLCASSFTNTGELFFGEGSRLTVL.

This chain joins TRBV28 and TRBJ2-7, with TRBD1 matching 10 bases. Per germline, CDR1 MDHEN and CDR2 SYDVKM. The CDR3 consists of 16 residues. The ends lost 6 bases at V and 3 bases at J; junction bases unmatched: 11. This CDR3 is CASSPSDRGRNYEQYV. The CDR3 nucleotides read TGTGCCAGCAGCCCCTCTGACAGGGGGCGAAACTACGAGCAGTACGTC.

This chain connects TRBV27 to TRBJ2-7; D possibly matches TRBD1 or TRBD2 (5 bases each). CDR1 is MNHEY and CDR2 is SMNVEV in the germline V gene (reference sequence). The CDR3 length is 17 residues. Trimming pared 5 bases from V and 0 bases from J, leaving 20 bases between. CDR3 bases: TGTGCCAGCAGTCAACACTACCCGGGACCGCGCTCCTACGAGCAGTACTTC. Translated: CASSQHYPGPRSYEQYF.

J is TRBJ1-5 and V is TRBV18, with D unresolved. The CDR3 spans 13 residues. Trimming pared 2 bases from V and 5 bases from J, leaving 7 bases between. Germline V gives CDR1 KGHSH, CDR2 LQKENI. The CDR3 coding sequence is TGTGCCAGCTCACCATCCTCGGATCAGCCCCAGCATTTT. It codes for CASSPSSDQPQHF.

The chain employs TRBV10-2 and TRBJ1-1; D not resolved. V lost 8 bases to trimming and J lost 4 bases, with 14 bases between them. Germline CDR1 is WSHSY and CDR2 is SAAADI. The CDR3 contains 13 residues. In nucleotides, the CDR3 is TGCGCCAGCGGGCACAAGTCGGGCACTGAAGCTTTCTTT. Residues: CASGHKSGTEAFF.

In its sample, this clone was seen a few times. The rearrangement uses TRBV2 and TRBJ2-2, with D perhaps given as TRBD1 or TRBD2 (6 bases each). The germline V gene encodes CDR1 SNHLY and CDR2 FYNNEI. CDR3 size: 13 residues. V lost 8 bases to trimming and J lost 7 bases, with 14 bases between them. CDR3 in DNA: TGTGCCAGCGGACTACAGGGTTTCGGGGAGCTGTTTTTT. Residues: CASGLQGFGELFF.

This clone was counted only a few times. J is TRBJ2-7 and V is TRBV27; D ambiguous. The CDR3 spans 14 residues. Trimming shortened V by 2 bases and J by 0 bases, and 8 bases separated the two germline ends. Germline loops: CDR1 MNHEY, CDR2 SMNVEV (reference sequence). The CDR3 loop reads CASSLQASSYEQYV. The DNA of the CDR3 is TGTGCCAGCAGTTTACAGGCGAGCTCCTACGAGCAGTACGTC.

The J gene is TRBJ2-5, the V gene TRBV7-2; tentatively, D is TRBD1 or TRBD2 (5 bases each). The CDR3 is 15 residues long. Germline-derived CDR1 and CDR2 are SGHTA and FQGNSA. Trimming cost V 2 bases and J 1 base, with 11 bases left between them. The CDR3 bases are TGTGCCAGCAGCTTATGGGGGAGAACCCAAGAGACCCAGTACTTC. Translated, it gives CASSLWGRTQETQYF.

CDR3 amino acids: CASSLLENSPLHF. CDR3 in DNA: TGTGCCAGCAGCCTTTTGGAGAATTCACCCCTCCACTTT. This chain connects TRBV7-9 to TRBJ1-6; D remains unclear. Trimming removed 5 bases from V and 7 bases from J, with 9 bases in between. This CDR3 is 13 amino acids long. Germline CDR1 is SEHNR and CDR2 is FQNEAQ (reference sequence). The whole variable domain, remainder taken from reference TRBV7-9 and TRBJ1-6, is DTGVSQNPRHKITKRGQNVTFRCDPISEHNRLYWYRQTLGQGPEFLTYFQNEAQLEKSRLLSDRFSAERPKGSFSTLEIQRTEQGDSAMYLCASSLLENSPLHFGNGTRLTVT.

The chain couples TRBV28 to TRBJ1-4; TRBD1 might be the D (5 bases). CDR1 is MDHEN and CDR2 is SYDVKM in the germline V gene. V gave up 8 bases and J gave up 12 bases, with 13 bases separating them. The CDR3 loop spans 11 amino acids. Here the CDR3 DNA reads TGTGCCAGCCGCGGGGGGGAGGAACTGTTTTTT. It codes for CASRGGEELFF. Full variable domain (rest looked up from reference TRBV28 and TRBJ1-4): DVKVTQSSRYLVKRTGEKVFLECVQDMDHENMFWYRQDPGLGLRLIYFSYDVKMKEKGDIPEGYSVSREKKERFSLILESASTNQTSMYLCASRGGEELFFGSGTQLSVL.

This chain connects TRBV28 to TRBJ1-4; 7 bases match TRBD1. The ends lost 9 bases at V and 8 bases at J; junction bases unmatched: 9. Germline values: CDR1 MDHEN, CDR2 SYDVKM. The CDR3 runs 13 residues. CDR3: CASNGQGGEKLFF. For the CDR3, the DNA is TGTGCCAGTAACGGTCAGGGGGGCGAAAAACTGTTTTTT.

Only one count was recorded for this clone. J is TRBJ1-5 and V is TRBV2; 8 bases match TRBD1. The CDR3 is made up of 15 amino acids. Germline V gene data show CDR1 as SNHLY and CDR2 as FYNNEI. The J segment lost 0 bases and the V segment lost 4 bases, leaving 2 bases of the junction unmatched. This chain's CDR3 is CASSGTGISNQPQHF. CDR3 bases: TGTGCCAGCAGTGGGACAGGGATTAGCAATCAGCCCCAGCATTTT.

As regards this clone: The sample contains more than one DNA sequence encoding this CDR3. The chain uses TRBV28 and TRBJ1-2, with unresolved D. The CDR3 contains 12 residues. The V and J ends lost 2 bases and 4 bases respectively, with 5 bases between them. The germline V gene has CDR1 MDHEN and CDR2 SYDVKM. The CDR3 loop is CASSLGTYGYTF. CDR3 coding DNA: TGTGCCAGCAGTTTAGGCACCTATGGCTACACCTTC.